Detailed here is one TCR beta chain. The sample comes from a study of T cells in Graves' hyperthyroidism and ophthalmopathy. TCR beta CDR3 sequences were amplified from RNA transcripts. HTBI primers were used for first-round RT-PCR of the TCR CDR3. TCRdb reanalysed the multiplex PCR reads using MiXCR and keeps one entry per CDR3 protein. The data contain about 210,000 distinct CDR3 sequences, about 15% of them seen just once; the ten biggest clones take up approximately 50%. The sequence was obtained from a man between 45 and 60 years old with Graves' hyperthyroidism. Specimen: blood.

CDR3 coding DNA: TGTGCCAGCAGTCCTAGCGGGAGGCGAAACAATGAGCAGTTCTTC. It encodes CASSPSGRRNNEQFF. The V call is TRBV27, the J call TRBJ2-1, with TRBD2 matching 11 bases. This CDR3 is built from 15 residues. The V gene's germline CDR1 is MNHEY and CDR2 SMNVEV (reference sequence). The V segment lost 5 bases and the J segment 5 bases; nucleotides outside the gene matches: 5.